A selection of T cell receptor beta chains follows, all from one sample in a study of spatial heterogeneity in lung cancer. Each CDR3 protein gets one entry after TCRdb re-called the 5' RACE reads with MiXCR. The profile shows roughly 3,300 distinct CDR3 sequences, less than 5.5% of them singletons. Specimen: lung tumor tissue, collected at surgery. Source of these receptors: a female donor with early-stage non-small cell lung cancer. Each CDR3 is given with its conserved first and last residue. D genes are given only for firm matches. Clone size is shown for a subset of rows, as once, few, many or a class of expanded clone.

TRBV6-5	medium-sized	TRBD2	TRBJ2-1	CASSYSQWGGRYNEQFF	TGTGCCAGCAGTTACTCCCAGTGGGGGGGAAGGTACAATGAGCAGTTCTTC
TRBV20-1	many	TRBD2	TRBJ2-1	CSARESSGVNEQFF	TGCAGTGCTAGAGAGTCTAGCGGGGTCAATGAGCAGTTCTTC
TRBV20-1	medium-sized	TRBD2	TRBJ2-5	CSASPGLAGGRQETQYF	TGCAGTGCTAGCCCGGGACTAGCGGGAGGGAGACAAGAGACCCAGTACTTC
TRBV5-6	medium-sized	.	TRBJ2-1	CASSYSGGDNEQFF	TGTGCCAGCAGCTACTCGGGGGGCGACAATGAGCAGTTCTTC
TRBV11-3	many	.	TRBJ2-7	CASSLFVCEQYF	TGTGCCAGCAGCTTATTTGTCTGCGAGCAGTACTTC
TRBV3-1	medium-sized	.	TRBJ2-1	CASSPSTINEQFF	TGTGCCAGCAGCCCATCGACGATCAATGAGCAGTTCTTC
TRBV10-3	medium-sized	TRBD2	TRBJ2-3	CAISPRTSGGTDTQYF	TGTGCCATCAGCCCACGGACTAGCGGGGGCACAGATACGCAGTATTTT
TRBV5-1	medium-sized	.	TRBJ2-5	CASSLDAGETQYF	TGCGCCAGCAGCTTGGATGCTGGAGAGACCCAGTACTTC
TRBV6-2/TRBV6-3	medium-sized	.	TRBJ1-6	CASGRGSPLHF	TGTGCCAGCGGCCGCGGTTCACCCCTCCACTTT
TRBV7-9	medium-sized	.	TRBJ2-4	CASSFGGSKNIQYF	TGTGCCAGCAGCTTCGGGGGATCCAAAAACATTCAGTACTTC
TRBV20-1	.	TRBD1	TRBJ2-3	CSATTGGETDTQYF	TGCAGTGCTACTACAGGGGGTGAAACAGATACGCAGTATTTT
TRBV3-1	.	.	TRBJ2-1	CASSQVLVNEQFF	TGTGCCAGCAGCCAAGTGCTTGTAAATGAGCAGTTCTTC
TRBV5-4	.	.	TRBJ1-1	CASSLDRANTEAFF	TGTGCCAGCAGCTTGGACAGGGCGAACACTGAAGCTTTCTTT
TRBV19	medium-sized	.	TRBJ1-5	CASNGRPESNQPQHF	TGTGCCAGTAATGGACGGCCGGAAAGCAATCAGCCCCAGCATTTT
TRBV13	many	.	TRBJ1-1	CASSFTQAETEAFF	TGTGCCAGCAGCTTCACGCAGGCGGAGACTGAAGCTTTCTTT
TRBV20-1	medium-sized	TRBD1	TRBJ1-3	CSAPQGGTWGNTIYF	TGCAGTGCGCCCCAGGGGGGCACTTGGGGAAACACCATATATTTT
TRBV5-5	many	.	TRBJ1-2	CASSKHEQGIYGYTF	TGTGCCAGCAGCAAACACGAGCAGGGGATCTATGGCTACACCTTC
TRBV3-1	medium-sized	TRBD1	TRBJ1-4	CASSPGGQNEKLFF	TGTGCCAGCAGCCCAGGGGGACAAAATGAAAAACTGTTTTTT
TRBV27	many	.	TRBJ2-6	CASSLAAPGANVLTF	TGTGCCAGCAGTTTGGCCGCTCCTGGGGCCAACGTCCTGACTTTC
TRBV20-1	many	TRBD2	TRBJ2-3	CSARILAGGGGPTDTQYF	TGCAGTGCTAGGATCCTAGCGGGAGGGGGAGGCCCCACAGATACGCAGTATTTT
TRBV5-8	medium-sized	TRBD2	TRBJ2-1	CASSPPRRASGRNEQFF	TGTGCCAGCAGTCCCCCCAGAAGGGCTAGCGGGAGAAATGAGCAGTTCTTC
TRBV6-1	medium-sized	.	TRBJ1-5	CASSEWGASQPQHF	TGTGCCAGCAGTGAATGGGGGGCGTCTCAGCCCCAGCATTTT
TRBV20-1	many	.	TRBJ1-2	CSAISLDAFGYGYTF	TGCAGTGCTATATCCCTTGACGCCTTTGGCTATGGCTACACCTTC
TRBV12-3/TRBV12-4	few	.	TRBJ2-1	CASSLAGANNEQFF	TGTGCCAGCAGTTTAGCGGGTGCTAACAATGAGCAGTTCTTC
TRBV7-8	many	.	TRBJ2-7	CASSLGRSASYEQYF	TGTGCCAGCAGCTTAGGGCGTAGCGCCTCCTACGAGCAGTACTTC
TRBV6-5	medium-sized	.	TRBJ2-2	CASSSEFRSAGELFF	TGTGCCAGCAGTTCAGAATTCAGGAGTGCCGGGGAGCTGTTTTTT
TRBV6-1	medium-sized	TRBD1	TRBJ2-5	CASVRGSEETQYF	TGTGCCAGCGTCAGGGGGTCCGAGGAGACCCAGTACTTC
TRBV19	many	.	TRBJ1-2	CASHETDNYGYTF	TGTGCCAGTCACGAAACAGATAACTATGGCTACACCTTC
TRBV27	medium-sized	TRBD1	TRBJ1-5	CASSLSGTGLRGQPQHF	TGTGCCAGCAGTTTATCCGGGACAGGGTTAAGAGGTCAGCCCCAGCATTTT
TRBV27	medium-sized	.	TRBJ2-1	CASSLSLRGGGSYNEQFF	TGTGCCAGCAGTTTGTCCCTTAGAGGGGGGGGCTCCTACAATGAGCAGTTCTTC
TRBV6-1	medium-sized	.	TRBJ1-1	CASSGRAGVNTEAFF	TGTGCCAGCAGTGGTCGGGCAGGGGTGAACACTGAAGCTTTCTTT
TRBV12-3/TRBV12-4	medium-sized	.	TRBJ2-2	CASSFAGRNTGELFF	TGTGCCAGCAGTTTTGCGGGTAGGAACACCGGGGAGCTGTTTTTT
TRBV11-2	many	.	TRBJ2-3	CASSLDLEGREYF	TGTGCCAGCAGCTTAGATCTCGAGGGCAGGGAGTATTTT
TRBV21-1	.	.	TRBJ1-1	CASSRGKNRDRGRDTEAFF	TGTGCCAGCAGCAGGGGGAAAAACCGGGACAGGGGAAGGGACACTGAAGCTTTCTTT
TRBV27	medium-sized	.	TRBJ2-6	CASSPLLASGANVLTF	TGTGCCAGCAGTCCACTCTTGGCCTCTGGGGCCAACGTCCTGACTTTC
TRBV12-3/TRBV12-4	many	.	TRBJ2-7	CASGGQPTREQYF	TGTGCCAGCGGGGGGCAGCCTACGAGGGAGCAGTACTTC
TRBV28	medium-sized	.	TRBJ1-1	CASSFPWGREAFF	TGTGCCAGCAGTTTCCCATGGGGGAGGGAAGCTTTCTTT